The 9 T cell receptor beta chains listed next were all sequenced from one sample in a study of PD-1 blockade in classical Hodgkin lymphoma. The time point denotes: cycle 4 day 1 (C4D1), after around six weeks of nivolumab. In every patient, relapse followed autologous stem cell transplantation, while exposure to brentuximab vedotin differed. The assay was immunoSEQ multiplex PCR, and TCRdb's table has in-frame clones only and misses some. Of roughly 50,000 clones in the sample, about nine tenths were seen once. Source: peripheral blood mononuclear cells (PBMCs), taken before the fourth cycle of nivolumab. Receptors were obtained from a human donor with classical Hodgkin lymphoma.

This clone appeared once. The CDR3 DNA follows: TGTGCCAGCAGCTTAGGGCGGACTAGCGGGCCATACAATGAGCAGTTCTTC. Translation gives CASSLGRTSGPYNEQFF. The gene calls are TRBV11-2 and TRBJ2-1; TRBD2 matches at 11 bases. This CDR3 comprises 17 residues. V dropped 1 base and J dropped 4; count of bases not matched to a gene: 6. Germline CDR1 SGHAT, CDR2 FQNNGV.

The chain carries TRBV7-2 and TRBJ2-5, with TRBD2 matching 11 bases. Germline V gene sequence: CDR1 SGHTA, CDR2 FQGNSA. This CDR3 has 15 amino acids. The J segment lost 4 bases and the V segment lost 5 bases, leaving 6 bases of the junction unmatched. The CDR3 region is CASSQLAGAPETQYF. The CDR3 DNA reads as TGTGCCAGCAGCCAACTAGCGGGAGCTCCAGAGACCCAGTACTTC.

DNA for the CDR3: TGTGCCAGCAGTGTGGGGACAGGGGACTATGGCTACACCTTC. Encoded protein: CASSVGTGDYGYTF. The chain joins TRBV6-1 to TRBJ1-2; 10 positions match TRBD1. The V gene end was trimmed by 4 bases and the J gene end by 3 bases; junction bases not matched to a gene: 2. The CDR3 consists of 14 residues. Germline V CDR1 and CDR2: MNHNS, SASEGT.

V and J are TRBV7-9 and TRBJ2-2; 10 bases are shared with TRBD2. Germline CDR1 is SEHNR and CDR2 is FQNEAQ (reference sequence). Trimming took 5 bases from V and 6 from J; bases not matched to a gene: 9. The CDR3 is 16 amino acids. The DNA for the CDR3 is TGTGCCAGCAGCCTCTCTAGCGGGGGATTTGCCGGGGAGCTGTTTTTT. Translation gives CASSLSSGGFAGELFF.

This chain joins TRBV7-2 and TRBJ1-6, with 10 bases lining up with TRBD1. Germline CDR1 is SGHTA and CDR2 is FQGNSA. J lost 9 bases, V lost 5 bases, and 7 bases had no gene match. This CDR3 has 15 residues. For the CDR3, the DNA is TGTGCCAGCAGCCCTGGACAGGGGGTCGCTTCACCCCTCCACTTT. Translated: CASSPGQGVASPLHF.

This clone has just a few counts. The rearrangement uses TRBV2 and TRBJ1-1; the match to TRBD1 covers 10 bases. The V gene's germline CDR1 is SNHLY and CDR2 FYNNEI. The CDR3 sequence is 16 residues long. Trimming at V came to 6 bases and at J to 4 bases, leaving 11 bases not matched to a gene. The CDR3 sequence: CASRPGQGIQATEAFF. DNA for the CDR3: TGTGCCAGCAGACCGGGACAGGGGATCCAGGCCACTGAAGCTTTCTTT.

V gene TRBV5-1 combines with J gene TRBJ1-2; perhaps TRBD1 as D (6 bases). The CDR3 sequence is 14 residues long. From germline, CDR1 is SGHRS and CDR2 YFSETQ. V dropped 0 bases and J dropped 4 bases, with 10 bases sitting between them. CDR3 sequence: CASSLAGGAYGYTF. The CDR3 DNA follows: TGCGCCAGCAGCTTGGCCGGGGGGGCCTATGGCTACACCTTC.

The chain uses TRBV21-1 and TRBJ2-7; no DNA check was done on the table's D call, TRBD2. TRBV21-1 counts as a pseudogene. The length of the CDR3 is 22 residues. For the CDR3, the DNA is TGTGCCAGCAGCAAAGGGGAGATCGGGGGGTGTGCTAGCGGGAGAGGAAGGTACGAGCAGTACTTC. It codes for CASSKGEIGGCASGRGRYEQYF.

This sequence joins TRBV27 and TRBJ2-5; TRBD2 matches 9 bases. The CDR3 sequence is 12 residues long. The junction had 2 bases not matched to a gene; V was cut back by 5 bases and J by 7 bases. Germline CDR1 reads MNHEY; CDR2 reads SMNVEV (reference sequence). This CDR3 reads CASSLTSGTQYF. The CDR3 bases are TGTGCCAGCAGTCTGACTAGCGGGACCCAGTACTTC.